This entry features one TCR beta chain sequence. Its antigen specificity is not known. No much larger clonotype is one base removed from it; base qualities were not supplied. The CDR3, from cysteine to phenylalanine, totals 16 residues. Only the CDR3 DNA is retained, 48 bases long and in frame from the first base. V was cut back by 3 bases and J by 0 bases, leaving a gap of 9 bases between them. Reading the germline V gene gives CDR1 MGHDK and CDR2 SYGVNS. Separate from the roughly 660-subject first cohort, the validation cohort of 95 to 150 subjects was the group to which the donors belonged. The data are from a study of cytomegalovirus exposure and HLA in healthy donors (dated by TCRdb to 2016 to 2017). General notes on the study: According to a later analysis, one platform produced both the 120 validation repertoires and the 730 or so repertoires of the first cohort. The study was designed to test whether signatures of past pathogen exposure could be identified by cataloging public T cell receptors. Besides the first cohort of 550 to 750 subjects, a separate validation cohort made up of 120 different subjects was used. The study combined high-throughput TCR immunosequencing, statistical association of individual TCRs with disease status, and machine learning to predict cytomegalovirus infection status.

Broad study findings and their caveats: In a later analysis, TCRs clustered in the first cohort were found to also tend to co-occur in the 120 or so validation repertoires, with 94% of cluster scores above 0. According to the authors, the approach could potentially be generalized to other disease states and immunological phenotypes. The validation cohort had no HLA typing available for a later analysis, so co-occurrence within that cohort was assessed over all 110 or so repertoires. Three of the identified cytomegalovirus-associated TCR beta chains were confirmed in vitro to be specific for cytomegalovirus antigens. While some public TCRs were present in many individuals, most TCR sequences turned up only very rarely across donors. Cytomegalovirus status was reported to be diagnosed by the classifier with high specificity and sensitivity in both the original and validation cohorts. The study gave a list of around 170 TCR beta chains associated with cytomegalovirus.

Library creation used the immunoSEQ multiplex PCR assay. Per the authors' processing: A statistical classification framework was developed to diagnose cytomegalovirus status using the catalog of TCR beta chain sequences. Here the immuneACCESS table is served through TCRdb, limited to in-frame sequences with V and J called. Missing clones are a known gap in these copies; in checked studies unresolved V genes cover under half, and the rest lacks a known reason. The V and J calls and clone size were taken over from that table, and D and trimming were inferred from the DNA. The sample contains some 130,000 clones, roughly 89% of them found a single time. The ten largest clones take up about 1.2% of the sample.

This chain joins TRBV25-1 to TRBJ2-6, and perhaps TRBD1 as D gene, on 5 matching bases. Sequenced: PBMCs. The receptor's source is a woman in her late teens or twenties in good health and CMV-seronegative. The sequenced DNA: TGTGCCAGCAGTGACCCGACAGCCTCTGGGGCCAACGTCCTGACTTTC. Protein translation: CASSDPTASGANVLTF.